This T cell receptor (beta chain) was identified in a study of beta chain features in type 1 diabetes. Study outcomes and limitations: All four CD4+ subsets from Type 1 diabetes patients carried moderately but significantly shorter TCRB CDR3s.

As for this clone: No antigen is known for it.

CDR1 is MNHEY, CDR2 SVGAGI, per germline. Trimming removed 0 bases at V and 6 bases at J, with 6 bases between. CDR3 length: 13 amino acids. Expressed TCRB transcripts were sequenced, since all the RNA that had been isolated was reverse transcribed. Assay used: immunoSEQ multiplex PCR; TCRdb lists only in-frame clones, some missing. The repertoire holds 300,000 to 400,000 clones, with approximately 12% as singletons. This TCR was recovered from a young woman with type 1 diabetes. Sequencing was performed on naive CD4+ T cells from blood. The J gene is TRBJ2-1, the V gene TRBV6-5, with D unresolved. The CDR3: CASSYSNSNEQFF. The CDR3 nucleotides read TGTGCCAGCAGTTACTCGAACAGCAATGAGCAGTTCTTC.